These 27 T cell receptor beta chains originate from one sample sequenced in a study of blood T cell repertoires in COVID-19. The method was immunoSEQ multiplex PCR; TCRdb's version includes in-frame clones alone and lacks a portion of them. The data hold about 44,000 clones, with 82% observed a single time. Sequencing used peripheral blood. The receptors derive from a woman between 65 and 79 years old with acute or convalescent COVID-19.

This chain connects TRBV3-1 (or the pseudogene TRBV3-2) to TRBJ2-7; 9 bases map to TRBD1. V lost 4 bases to trimming and J lost 6 bases; unmatched junction nucleotides: 4. CDR1 LGHDT and CDR2 YNNKEL come from the germline V gene (reference sequence). The CDR3 length is 13 residues. The CDR3 reads CASSRGTGFEQYF. CDR3 bases: TGTGCCAGCAGCCGAGGGACAGGGTTCGAGCAGTACTTC.

CDR3 bases: TGTGCCAGCAGAACCCAGGGGGCTATCTATGGCTACACCTTC. Its translation: CASRTQGAIYGYTF. The rearrangement uses TRBV27 and TRBJ1-2; 8 nucleotides agree with TRBD1. The CDR3 covers 14 residues. V lost 6 bases and J lost 4; bases outside the gene matches: 7. CDR1 is MNHEY, CDR2 SMNVEV, per germline (reference sequence).

This rearrangement joins TRBV27 to TRBJ2-2; 12 bases align to TRBD2. The junction had 3 bases not matched to a gene; V was cut back by 5 bases and J by 5 bases. The CDR3 has 15 amino acids. Per the germline V gene, CDR1 is MNHEY and CDR2 is SMNVEV (reference sequence). CDR3 sequence reads: CASSLAGGPTGELFF. In DNA form, the CDR3 reads TGTGCCAGCAGTCTAGCGGGAGGGCCAACCGGGGAGCTGTTTTTT.

The rearrangement links TRBV6-5 to TRBJ1-3; the match to TRBD1 covers 7 bases. The germline CDR1 and CDR2 sequences are MNHEY and SVGAGI. Trimming took 6 bases from V and 0 from J; bases not matched to a gene: 5. The CDR3 is 15 residues long. CDR3 sequence: CASRKDRISGNTIYF. The DNA of the CDR3 is TGTGCCAGCAGGAAGGACAGGATCTCTGGAAACACCATATATTTT.

The CDR3 bases are TGCAGCGTTTCCCGTGGGAGTAACTACGAGCAGTACTTC. Its protein is CSVSRGSNYEQYF. V usage is TRBV29-1 and J usage is TRBJ2-7, with a tentative D call TRBD2 (5 bases). V was shortened by 5 bases and J by 3 bases, with 14 bases between the two germline ends. Germline V CDR1 and CDR2: SQVTM, ANQGSEA. The CDR3 covers 13 residues.

This clone was picked up one time. The chain links TRBV7-2 to TRBJ2-7; the D gene is possibly TRBD2 (5 bases). Germline V gene sequence: CDR1 SGHTA, CDR2 FQGNSA. V dropped 2 bases and J dropped 7 bases, with 15 bases sitting between them. This CDR3 contains 14 residues. This CDR3 is CASSLTQRTWEQYF. CDR3 nucleotides: TGTGCCAGCAGCTTAACCCAGCGGACGTGGGAGCAGTACTTC.

V and J are TRBV9 and TRBJ1-1, with D tentatively TRBD1 (6 bases). The V end lost 2 bases, the J end lost 6 bases, and 17 bases lay between the germline ends. The germline V gene has CDR1 SGDLS and CDR2 YYNGEE. The CDR3 extends over 15 amino acids. The CDR3 loop is CASSVGPQGSAEAFF. CDR3 nucleotides: TGTGCCAGCAGCGTGGGACCTCAGGGGAGCGCTGAAGCTTTCTTT.

The genes are TRBV5-1 and TRBJ2-1, with D possibly matching TRBD2 (5 bases). Per the germline V gene, CDR1 is SGHRS and CDR2 is YFSETQ. V lost 3 bases to trimming and J lost 2 bases, with 9 bases between them. This CDR3 comprises 14 residues. The CDR3 DNA reads TGCGCCAGCAGCTCCCAGCGGACCTACAATGAGCAGTTCTTC. Protein: CASSSQRTYNEQFF.

The chain uses TRBV5-1 and TRBJ1-4, with D perhaps TRBD1 (6 bases). The CDR3 loop spans 15 amino acids. V was cut by 4 bases and J by 7 bases, with 17 bases left in between. Germline V CDR1 and CDR2: SGHRS, YFSETQ. The CDR3 sequence is CASSPSHGGPEKLFF. Here the CDR3 DNA reads TGCGCCAGCAGCCCTTCTCACGGGGGGCCTGAAAAACTGTTTTTT.

The chain uses TRBV7-6 and TRBJ1-4; TRBD1 is a possible D gene (6 bases). This CDR3 has 17 amino acids. Per germline, CDR1 SGHVS and CDR2 FNYEAQ. Trimming stripped 2 bases from V and 2 bases from J, with 15 bases between. DNA for the CDR3: TGTGCCAGCAGCTTACGGGTAGGGGGTTCCACTAATGAAAAACTGTTTTTT. Its protein is CASSLRVGGSTNEKLFF. The full variable domain, completed using reference TRBV7-6 and TRBJ1-4, is GAGVSQSPRYKVTKRGQDVALRCDPISGHVSLYWYRQALGQGPEFLTYFNYEAQQDKSGLPNDRFSAERPEGSISTLTIQRTEQRDSAMYRCASSLRVGGSTNEKLFFGSGTQLSVL.

The V call is TRBV10-3, the J call TRBJ2-7, with D perhaps TRBD1 (5 bases). This CDR3 spans 16 amino acids. V gave up 3 bases and J gave up 5 bases, with 20 bases separating them. Germline V gene lookup returns CDR1 ENHRY and CDR2 SYGVKD. CDR3 in DNA: TGTGCCATCAGTGACGCAGGGAAGCCTTTTGGGGACGAGCAGTACTTC. Protein product: CAISDAGKPFGDEQYF.

The V call is TRBV5-1, the J call TRBJ2-1; no clear D. Germline-derived CDR1 and CDR2 are SGHRS and YFSETQ. The CDR3 totals 15 residues. Trimming stripped 6 bases from V and 0 bases from J, with 13 bases between. In DNA form, the CDR3 reads TGCGCCAGCATAAGAGACTTGAGCTCCTACAATGAGCAGTTCTTC. Protein product: CASIRDLSSYNEQFF.

This chain uses TRBV14 with TRBJ1-6, with D perhaps matching TRBD1 (5 bases). V was cut by 1 base and J by 6 bases, with 10 bases left in between. Germline lookup yields CDR1 SGHDN and CDR2 FVKESK. CDR3 length: 15 amino acids. The CDR3 is CASSQVIGGNSPLHF. In DNA form, the CDR3 reads TGTGCCAGCAGCCAAGTCATCGGGGGTAATTCACCCCTCCACTTT.

The chain has TRBV2 and TRBJ2-1; 11 bases match TRBD1. The CDR3 loop spans 15 amino acids. From germline, CDR1 is SNHLY and CDR2 FYNNEI. The junction had 4 bases not matched to a gene; V was cut back by 6 bases and J by 3 bases. The DNA of the CDR3 is TGTGCCAGCAGGGGACAGGGGGGTAACTACAATGAGCAGTTCTTC. Its translation: CASRGQGGNYNEQFF.

The sample holds a few counts of this clone. This chain uses TRBV27 with TRBJ1-4; perhaps TRBD1 as D (5 bases). V shed 4 bases and J shed 7 bases, with 10 bases lying between them. The germline CDR1 and CDR2 sequences are MNHEY and SMNVEV (reference sequence). The CDR3 has 13 residues. The CDR3 here is CASSYGGVEKLFF. Written as DNA, the CDR3 is TGTGCCAGCAGTTACGGGGGGGTTGAAAAACTGTTTTTT.

This clone came up a few times. The chain uses TRBV10-2 and TRBJ1-6; a weak D match, TRBD1 (6 bases). V was cut by 6 bases and J by 10 bases, with 16 bases left in between. CDR1 and CDR2 (germline): WSHSY, SAAADI. This CDR3 is 14 amino acids long. Here the CDR3 reads CASRVTGNGSPLHF. The DNA of the CDR3 is TGCGCCAGCAGAGTGACAGGAAATGGGTCACCCCTCCACTTT.

The gene calls are TRBV7-6 and TRBJ1-4, with D perhaps TRBD1 (5 bases). The V end lost 5 bases, the J end lost 2 bases, and 12 bases lay between the germline ends. CDR1 SGHVS and CDR2 FNYEAQ come from the germline V gene. CDR3 length: 15 residues. Here the CDR3 DNA reads TGTGCCAGCAGCGCCCAGGGTTGGACTAATGAAAAACTGTTTTTT. Residues: CASSAQGWTNEKLFF.

The chain links TRBV4-3 to TRBJ2-1, with 11 positions matching TRBD2. Germline V CDR1 and CDR2: LGHNA, YSLEER. CDR3 length: 16 amino acids. Trimming at V came to 2 bases and at J to 8 bases, leaving 8 bases not matched to a gene. In DNA, the CDR3 is TGCGCCAGCAGCCAACTACAATTGGGACTAGCGGATGAGCAGTTCTTC. It codes for CASSQLQLGLADEQFF.

The V call is TRBV2, the J call TRBJ2-2, with D unresolved. V lost 4 bases to trimming and J lost 2 bases, with 8 bases between them. The length of the CDR3 is 14 residues. Germline V lookup: CDR1 SNHLY, CDR2 FYNNEI. DNA for the CDR3: TGTGCCAGCAGTGGTCAGTTTAACACCGGGGAGCTGTTTTTT. Protein product: CASSGQFNTGELFF.

The V call is TRBV5-1, the J call TRBJ2-7; D is possibly TRBD1 (8 bases). The germline V gene encodes CDR1 SGHRS and CDR2 YFSETQ. V dropped 0 bases and J dropped 2 bases, with 21 bases sitting between them. There are 18 residues in the CDR3. DNA for the CDR3: TGCGCCAGCAGCTTGGGTACACGGACAGGGCGGGGGCCCTACGAGCAGTACTTC. Its protein is CASSLGTRTGRGPYEQYF.

J is TRBJ1-1 and V is TRBV7-9; the D gene is possibly TRBD1 (6 bases). The V end lost 3 bases, the J end lost 6 bases, and 14 bases lay between the germline ends. CDR1 and CDR2 (germline): SEHNR, FQNEAQ (reference sequence). The CDR3 has 14 residues. The CDR3 here is CASSFGQPTAEAFF. CDR3 DNA: TGTGCCAGCAGCTTCGGACAGCCGACCGCTGAAGCTTTCTTT.

CDR3 sequence (DNA): TGTGCCAGCAGCGTGGGGACTAGCGGGGAGCAGTACTTC. Protein sequence: CASSVGTSGEQYF. This rearrangement joins TRBV9 to TRBJ2-7; 12 bases line up with TRBD2. Germline loops: CDR1 SGDLS, CDR2 YYNGEE. There are 13 residues in the CDR3. J was trimmed by 7 bases and V by 2 bases; bases with no gene match: 1.

The DNA of the CDR3 is TGTGCCAGCAGCTATAGACTAGCGGGCCACGAGCAGTACTTC. Encoded protein: CASSYRLAGHEQYF. The rearrangement joins TRBV6-5 to TRBJ2-7; TRBD2 matches 10 bases. The CDR3 is 14 residues long. Unmatched junction bases numbered 7, after V lost 6 bases and J lost 5 bases. Germline CDR1 reads MNHEY; CDR2 reads SVGAGI.

The chain links TRBV28 to TRBJ2-2; D is unresolved. The germline V gene encodes CDR1 MDHEN and CDR2 SYDVKM. This CDR3 has 12 amino acids. The germline V and J ends were trimmed by 5 bases and 5 bases, with 6 bases remaining between them. The CDR3 region has the DNA TGTGCCAGCAGTCTACTGACCGGGGAGCTGTTTTTT. Translation gives CASSLLTGELFF.

The V gene is TRBV5-1, the J gene TRBJ2-3; 7 bases fit TRBD2. Germline V gene sequence: CDR1 SGHRS, CDR2 YFSETQ. CDR3 size: 16 residues. V dropped 2 bases and J dropped 5; count of bases not matched to a gene: 11. CDR3 in amino acids: CASSLFVAGVQDTQYF. CDR3 in DNA: TGCGCCAGCAGCTTATTTGTTGCGGGAGTCCAAGATACGCAGTATTTT.

This clone was observed once. V and J are TRBV24-1 and TRBJ2-7; TRBD1 matches at 12 bases. The CDR3 is 16 amino acids. Germline lookup yields CDR1 KGHDR and CDR2 SFDVKD. The V segment lost 5 bases and the J segment 6 bases; nucleotides outside the gene matches: 10. Here the CDR3 reads CATSARDRGPGVEQYF. CDR3 nucleotide sequence: TGTGCCACCAGTGCCCGGGACAGGGGGCCCGGAGTCGAGCAGTACTTC.

This clone came up a few times. The rearrangement links TRBV7-2 to TRBJ2-7; 14 bases fit TRBD2. This CDR3 has 15 residues. Unmatched junction bases numbered 1, after V lost 1 base and J lost 5 bases. From germline, CDR1 is SGHTA and CDR2 FQGNSA. The CDR3 nucleotides are TGTGCCAGCAGCTTAGGGGGACTAGCGGGAGACGAGCAGTACTTC. Residues: CASSLGGLAGDEQYF.